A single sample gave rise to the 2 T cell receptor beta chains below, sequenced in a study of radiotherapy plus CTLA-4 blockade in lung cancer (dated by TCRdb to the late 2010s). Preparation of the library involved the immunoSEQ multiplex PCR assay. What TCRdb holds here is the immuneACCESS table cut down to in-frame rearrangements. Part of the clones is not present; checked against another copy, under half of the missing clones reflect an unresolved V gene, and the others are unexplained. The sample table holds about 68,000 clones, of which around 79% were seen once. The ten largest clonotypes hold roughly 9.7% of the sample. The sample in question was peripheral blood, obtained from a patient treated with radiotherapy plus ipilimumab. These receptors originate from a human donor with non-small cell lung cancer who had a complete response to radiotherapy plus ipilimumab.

The CDR3, as DNA: TGTGCCAGCAGCTTAGTTGGGCCCCAAGAGACCCAGTACTTC. It is translated as CASSLVGPQETQYF. V is TRBV7-2 and J is TRBJ2-5; D gene unclear. Trimming pared 1 base from V and 1 base from J, leaving 7 bases between. CDR3 length: 14 residues. Looked up from germline, CDR1 is SGHTA and CDR2 is FQGNSA.

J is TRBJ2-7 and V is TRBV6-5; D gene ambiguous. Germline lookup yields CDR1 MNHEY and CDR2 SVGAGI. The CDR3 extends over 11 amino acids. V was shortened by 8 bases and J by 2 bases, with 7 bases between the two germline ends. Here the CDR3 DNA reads TGTGCCAGCCTCATTGCCTACGAGCAGTACGTC. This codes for CASLIAYEQYV.